The TCR beta chain described here comes from a study of T cell responses to AZD1222 COVID-19 vaccine. Broader study findings: Most donors were white British, females outnumbered males, and clonal diversity was possibly underestimated. With dominance at 160-218 and 743-854, vaccine-associated CD4 TCRs spanned spike.

Worth noting for this clone: Its cognate antigen is unknown.

With 4 bases clipped from V and 2 bases from J, the junction kept 6 bases outside the gene matches. The CDR3 contains 15 residues. Germline V gene data show CDR1 as SGHRS and CDR2 as YFSETQ. The method was immunoSEQ multiplex PCR; TCRdb's version includes in-frame clones alone and lacks a portion of them. The sample contains about 160,000 clones, around 89% of which appear only once. The genes are TRBV5-1 and TRBJ1-3; 7 bases map to TRBD1. The material sequenced was peripheral blood, taken 28 days after the second AZD1222 dose. The TCR sequence derives from an adult who received the AZD1222 COVID-19 vaccine. The CDR3 DNA reads TGCGCCAGCAGCCCGGAGGGGGCCCCTGGAAACACCATATATTTT. It is translated as CASSPEGAPGNTIYF.